The next 9 T cell receptor beta chains were all read from a single sample in a study of OX40 agonist ivuxolimab in advanced cancers. Assay used: immunoSEQ multiplex PCR; TCRdb lists only in-frame clones, some missing. This table has 20,000 or so clones, 82% appearing once. Sample: CD4+ or CD8+ T cells sorted from blood, taken in a trial of the OX40 agonist ivuxolimab. The receptors derive from an adult with an advanced solid tumor such as melanoma, head and neck, liver or kidney cancer.

A remark on this clone: Additional DNA sequences in this sample encode the identical CDR3. The rearrangement joins TRBV29-1 to TRBJ2-5; 11 bases are a match to TRBD1. Germline V lookup: CDR1 SQVTM, CDR2 ANQGSEA. V lost 7 bases and J lost 8; bases outside the gene matches: 9. This CDR3 is built from 13 residues. CDR3 protein: CSGGGTGGQTQYF. The CDR3 DNA follows: TGCAGCGGGGGGGGGACAGGGGGACAAACCCAGTACTTC. Combining the CDR3 with reference TRBV29-1 and TRBJ2-5 gives the whole variable domain SAVISQKPSRDICQRGTSLTIQCQVDSQVTMMFWYRQQPGQSLTLIATANQGSEATYESGFVIDKFPISRPNLTFSTLTVSNMSPEDSSIYLCSGGGTGGQTQYFGPGTRLLVL.

This clone was seen once. The rearrangement joins TRBV27 to TRBJ2-7; 7 nucleotides align to TRBD1. CDR1 and CDR2 from the germline V gene are MNHEY and SMNVEV (reference sequence). The junction had 13 bases not matched to a gene; V was cut back by 5 bases and J by 6 bases. The CDR3 is 15 amino acids. The CDR3 is CASSPTGQRPSEQYF. The DNA of the CDR3 is TGTGCCAGCAGTCCCACGGGACAGAGACCCTCCGAGCAGTACTTC.

This clone occurred a few times. The chain has TRBV4-3 and TRBJ2-7, with D unclear. CDR3 length equals 12 residues. Germline CDR1 is LGHNA and CDR2 is YSLEER. Trimming cost V 4 bases and J 5 bases, with 9 bases left between them. CDR3 DNA: TGCGCCAGCAGCCGAAACTTCAACGAGCAGTACTTC. Its translation is CASSRNFNEQYF.

This clone was seen once. The chain recombines TRBV5-4 with TRBJ1-6, with 7 bases lining up with TRBD1. The CDR3 covers 14 residues. V shed 5 bases, J shed 5 bases, and the junction held 4 bases outside the gene matches. Germline V gene data show CDR1 as SGHNT and CDR2 as YYREEE (reference sequence). The CDR3 DNA reads TGTGCCAGCAGTCGACAGGGAAATAATTCACCCCTCCACTTT. Translation: CASSRQGNNSPLHF.

In this sample, this clone turned up a few times. The gene calls are TRBV5-1 and TRBJ1-5; the D is unclear. V lost 1 base to trimming and J lost 3 bases, with 5 bases between them. CDR1 is SGHRS and CDR2 is YFSETQ in the germline V gene. CDR3 length equals 13 residues. The CDR3 protein is CASSLLSNQPQHF. The CDR3 DNA sequence: TGCGCCAGCAGCTTGCTTTCCAATCAGCCCCAGCATTTT.

V and J are TRBV15 and TRBJ2-5, with a weak D call TRBD2 (6 bases). The CDR3 is 13 residues long. The V and J ends lost 5 bases and 4 bases respectively, with 11 bases between them. The germline CDR1 and CDR2 sequences are LNHNV and YYDKDF (reference sequence). The CDR3 nucleotides read TGTGCCACCAGCGGCGGAGGGACAGAGACCCAGTACTTC. This codes for CATSGGGTETQYF.

This sequence joins TRBV11-2 and TRBJ2-5; D is possibly TRBD2 (6 bases). Per the germline V gene, CDR1 is SGHAT and CDR2 is FQNNGV. The V end was cut by 5 bases, the J end by 1 base, with 14 bases between. The length of the CDR3 is 15 residues. The CDR3 nucleotides read TGTGCCAGCAGCCCACGCCGGACTATCCAAGAGACCCAGTACTTC. Its protein is CASSPRRTIQETQYF.

In its sample, this clone was seen once. The rearrangement joins TRBV10-3 to TRBJ1-6; TRBD1 is a possible D gene (5 bases). The CDR3 runs to 14 residues. Germline CDR1 is ENHRY and CDR2 is SYGVKD. V shed 6 bases and J shed 2 bases, with 8 bases lying between them. As DNA, the CDR3 is TGTGCCATCAGGGGGCCGACCTATAATTCACCCCTCCACTTT. It codes for CAIRGPTYNSPLHF.

This chain joins TRBV11-2 and TRBJ1-1; 7 nucleotides align to TRBD1. The V and J ends lost 1 base and 0 bases, in that order; junction bases with no gene match: 11. The CDR3 covers 18 residues. Germline V gives CDR1 SGHAT, CDR2 FQNNGV. The CDR3 DNA sequence: TGTGCCAGCAGCTTAGGACGACAGGGACTCCAAATGAACACTGAAGCTTTCTTT. This gives the protein CASSLGRQGLQMNTEAFF. Combining the CDR3 with reference TRBV11-2 and TRBJ1-1 gives the whole variable domain EAGVAQSPRYKIIEKRQSVAFWCNPISGHATLYWYQQILGQGPKLLIQFQNNGVVDDSQLPKDRFSAERLKGVDSTLKIQPAKLEDSAVYLCASSLGRQGLQMNTEAFFGQGTRLTVV.